This T cell receptor (beta chain) appears in the sequencing data of a study of blood T cell repertoires in COVID-19. Study summary: COVID-19 samples from acute and convalescent phases originated in the United States, Italy and Spain.

This table comes from immunoSEQ multiplex PCR, and its TCRdb copy is limited to in-frame clones, with some not included. The data contain approximately 52,000 clones, 86% of them singletons. Germline V gene lookup returns CDR1 SGDLS and CDR2 YYNGEE. The CDR3 is made up of 15 amino acids. V lost 3 bases, J lost 4 bases, and 6 bases stayed unmatched. V and J are TRBV9 and TRBJ1-4; 7 nucleotides agree with TRBD1. Sequenced: peripheral blood. This sequence was found in a man in his 60s with acute or convalescent COVID-19. The CDR3 sequence: CASSAEGGLNEKLFF. In nucleotides, the CDR3 is TGTGCCAGCAGCGCAGAAGGGGGCCTTAATGAAAAACTGTTTTTT. Using reference TRBV9 and TRBJ1-4 for the parts outside the CDR3, the full variable domain is DSGVTQTPKHLITATGQRVTLRCSPRSGDLSVYWYQQSLDQGLQFLIQYYNGEERAKGNILERFSAQQFPDLHSELNLSSLELGDSALYFCASSAEGGLNEKLFFGSGTQLSVL.